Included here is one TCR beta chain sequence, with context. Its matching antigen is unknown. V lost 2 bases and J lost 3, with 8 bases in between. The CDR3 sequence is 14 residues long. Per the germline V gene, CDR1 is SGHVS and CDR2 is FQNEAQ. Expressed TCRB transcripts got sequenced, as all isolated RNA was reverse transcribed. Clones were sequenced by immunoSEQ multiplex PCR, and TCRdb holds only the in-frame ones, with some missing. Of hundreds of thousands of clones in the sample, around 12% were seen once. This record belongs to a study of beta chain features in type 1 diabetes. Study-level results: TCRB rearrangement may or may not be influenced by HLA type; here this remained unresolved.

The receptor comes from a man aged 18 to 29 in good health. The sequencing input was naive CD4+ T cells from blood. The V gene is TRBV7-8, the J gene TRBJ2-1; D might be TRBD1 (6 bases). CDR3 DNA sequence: TGTGCCAGCAGCTTACCACAGGGCTACAATGAGCAGTTCTTC. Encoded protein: CASSLPQGYNEQFF.